Listed below are T cell receptor beta chains from one sample, sequenced in a study of neurological immune-mediated disorders. One entry per CDR3 protein results from TCRdb running MiXCR on the 5' RACE reads. The table includes under 90,000 distinct CDR3 sequences, roughly 3.5% detected once. The sample taken for sequencing was PBMCs. The receptors here all came from a woman in her forties or fifties with multiple sclerosis. CDR3s include the opening cysteine and the closing phenylalanine or tryptophan. D genes are given only for firm matches. Clone size, where shown, is once, few, many, or a class for clones that have expanded.

j_gene: TRBJ2-7; v_gene: TRBV20-1; d_gene: .; len: 11; abundance: .; CDR3nt: TGCAGTGCTAAAGGGGGTTACGAGCAGTACTTC; CDR3aa: CSAKGGYEQYF
j_gene: TRBJ2-5; v_gene: TRBV9; d_gene: TRBD1; len: 15; abundance: many; CDR3nt: TGTGCCAGCAGCGTAGGTAGAACAGGGGTTGAGACCCAGTACTTC; CDR3aa: CASSVGRTGVETQYF
j_gene: TRBJ2-1; v_gene: TRBV5-1; d_gene: .; len: 13; abundance: few; CDR3nt: TGCGCCAGCAGCTTGGAGGAAAACAATGAGCAGTTCTTC; CDR3aa: CASSLEENNEQFF
j_gene: TRBJ2-1; v_gene: TRBV6-5; d_gene: .; len: 13; abundance: many; CDR3nt: TGTGCCAGCAGTTTCGACAGATACAATGAGCAGTTCTTC; CDR3aa: CASSFDRYNEQFF
j_gene: TRBJ1-1; v_gene: TRBV20-1; d_gene: .; len: 15; abundance: .; CDR3nt: TGCAGTGCTAGGACCTTGGAGCGCTTGAACACTGAAGCTTTCTTT; CDR3aa: CSARTLERLNTEAFF
j_gene: TRBJ2-5; v_gene: TRBV20-1; d_gene: TRBD2; len: 12; abundance: many; CDR3nt: TGCAGTGCTAGCGGGGGGCAAGAGACCCAGTACTTC; CDR3aa: CSASGGQETQYF
j_gene: TRBJ2-7; v_gene: TRBV5-1; d_gene: .; len: 17; abundance: many; CDR3nt: TGCGCCAGCAGCACACTCGCCGGGACGGCGGACTCCTACGAGCAGTACTTC; CDR3aa: CASSTLAGTADSYEQYF
j_gene: TRBJ1-2; v_gene: TRBV6-5; d_gene: .; len: 13; abundance: many; CDR3nt: TGTGCCAGCAGCATCGGGGGTCGCTATGGCTACACCTTC; CDR3aa: CASSIGGRYGYTF
j_gene: TRBJ1-5; v_gene: TRBV20-1; d_gene: TRBD1; len: 16; abundance: many; CDR3nt: TGCAGTGCTAGAAAGGACAGGGGGCTTAGGTATCAGCCCCAGCATTTT; CDR3aa: CSARKDRGLRYQPQHF
j_gene: TRBJ1-5; v_gene: TRBV18; d_gene: TRBD1; len: 17; abundance: many; CDR3nt: TGTGCCAGCTCCTCTAGGACAGGGAATCTGAATTTGCAGCCCCAGCATTTT; CDR3aa: CASSSRTGNLNLQPQHF
j_gene: TRBJ2-1; v_gene: TRBV7-6; d_gene: .; len: 16; abundance: many; CDR3nt: TGTGCCAGCAGCTTAGCGGCAGCTAGCTCCTACAATGAGCAGTTCTTC; CDR3aa: CASSLAAASSYNEQFF
j_gene: TRBJ2-7; v_gene: TRBV4-3; d_gene: TRBD2; len: 16; abundance: many; CDR3nt: TGCGCCAGCAGCCAAGCCAGCGGGGGGTATCCCTACGAGCAGTACTTC; CDR3aa: CASSQASGGYPYEQYF
j_gene: TRBJ1-2; v_gene: TRBV7-3; d_gene: .; len: 15; abundance: many; CDR3nt: TGTGCCAGCAGCTTAACGGCGAACAGCCTATATGGCTACACCTTC; CDR3aa: CASSLTANSLYGYTF
j_gene: TRBJ2-7; v_gene: TRBV20-1; d_gene: TRBD2; len: 14; abundance: many; CDR3nt: TGCAGTGCCAGACGAGGGACTAGCGTCCACGAGCAGTACTTC; CDR3aa: CSARRGTSVHEQYF
j_gene: TRBJ2-2; v_gene: TRBV11-3; d_gene: TRBD2; len: 17; abundance: few; CDR3nt: TGTGCCAGCAGCTTATCATCTTGGCGGGGGGCCACCGGGGAGCTGTTTTTT; CDR3aa: CASSLSSWRGATGELFF
j_gene: TRBJ2-7; v_gene: TRBV5-1; d_gene: TRBD1; len: 15; abundance: many; CDR3nt: TGCGCCAGCAGCCAGGGACAGGGAACGATGGGCGAGCAGTACTTC; CDR3aa: CASSQGQGTMGEQYF
j_gene: TRBJ2-2; v_gene: TRBV12-3/TRBV12-4; d_gene: .; len: 15; abundance: many; CDR3nt: TGTGCCAGCAGTTACAGGGTCCCGGTGGGCGGGGAGCTGTTTTTT; CDR3aa: CASSYRVPVGGELFF
j_gene: TRBJ2-3; v_gene: TRBV12-3/TRBV12-4; d_gene: .; len: 13; abundance: many; CDR3nt: TGTGCCAGCAGTTTAGCTACCACAGATACGCAGTATTTT; CDR3aa: CASSLATTDTQYF
j_gene: TRBJ2-2; v_gene: TRBV20-1; d_gene: TRBD2; len: 16; abundance: many; CDR3nt: TGCAGTGCTAGGATGGCGGGGGGCCCGAACACCGGGGAGCTGTTTTTT; CDR3aa: CSARMAGGPNTGELFF
j_gene: TRBJ2-7; v_gene: TRBV5-6; d_gene: TRBD2; len: 14; abundance: many; CDR3nt: TGTGCCAGCGGAAAACTAGCGAACTCCTACGAGCAGTACTTC; CDR3aa: CASGKLANSYEQYF
j_gene: TRBJ1-6; v_gene: TRBV10-3; d_gene: .; len: 14; abundance: many; CDR3nt: TGTGCCATCAGTCGGACATCCAATAATTCACCCCTCCACTTT; CDR3aa: CAISRTSNNSPLHF
j_gene: TRBJ2-6; v_gene: TRBV6-2/TRBV6-3; d_gene: .; len: 15; abundance: many; CDR3nt: TGTGCCAGCAGTTCGAGAGGTTCTGGGGCCAACGTCCTGACTTTC; CDR3aa: CASSSRGSGANVLTF
j_gene: TRBJ1-5; v_gene: TRBV6-5; d_gene: .; len: 13; abundance: many; CDR3nt: TGTGCCAGCAGACCGTCCAAGGATCAGCCCCAGCATTTT; CDR3aa: CASRPSKDQPQHF
j_gene: TRBJ2-4; v_gene: TRBV7-8; d_gene: TRBD1; len: 17; abundance: .; CDR3nt: TGTGCCAGCAGCAGCTCGCGGGACAGGGGAGCCAAAAAAATTCAGTACTTC; CDR3aa: CASSSSRDRGAKKIQYF
j_gene: TRBJ1-2; v_gene: TRBV5-6; d_gene: TRBD1; len: 16; abundance: many; CDR3nt: TGTGCCAGCAGCTTGGCGGGACAGGGGGATGGACTTGGCTACACCTTC; CDR3aa: CASSLAGQGDGLGYTF
j_gene: TRBJ1-2; v_gene: TRBV20-1; d_gene: TRBD1; len: 8; abundance: many; CDR3nt: TGCAGTGCACAGACAGGGCCCTTC; CDR3aa: CSAQTGPF
j_gene: TRBJ2-5; v_gene: TRBV7-2; d_gene: .; len: 15; abundance: many; CDR3nt: TGTGCCAGCAGCTTCTTCGGGATCGGGCAAGAGACCCAGTACTTC; CDR3aa: CASSFFGIGQETQYF
j_gene: TRBJ1-5; v_gene: TRBV10-2; d_gene: .; len: 16; abundance: many; CDR3nt: TGCGCCAGCAGTGAGGGGGGACGGAGGATCAATCAGCCCCAGCATTTT; CDR3aa: CASSEGGRRINQPQHF
j_gene: TRBJ1-2; v_gene: TRBV18; d_gene: .; len: 17; abundance: .; CDR3nt: TGTGCCAGCTCACCAATTTTTCCCCCGGACATCGACTATGGCTACACCTTC; CDR3aa: CASSPIFPPDIDYGYTF
j_gene: TRBJ2-3; v_gene: TRBV6-4; d_gene: TRBD2; len: 17; abundance: many; CDR3nt: TGTGCCAGCAGTGACTTGCGGGGGGGCGAGGGCACAGATACGCAGTATTTT; CDR3aa: CASSDLRGGEGTDTQYF
j_gene: TRBJ2-2; v_gene: TRBV20-1; d_gene: .; len: 13; abundance: many; CDR3nt: TGCAGTGCTACCGGCCTATACACCGGGGAGCTGTTTTTT; CDR3aa: CSATGLYTGELFF
j_gene: TRBJ2-7; v_gene: TRBV28; d_gene: .; len: 12; abundance: .; CDR3nt: TGTGACAGCAGCACATCTGCCTACGAGCAGTACTTC; CDR3aa: CDSSTSAYEQYF
j_gene: TRBJ1-1; v_gene: TRBV13; d_gene: TRBD1; len: 15; abundance: .; CDR3nt: TGTGCCAGCAGCTTAGGGGGGACAGCCGACACTGAAGCTTTCTTT; CDR3aa: CASSLGGTADTEAFF
j_gene: TRBJ2-2; v_gene: TRBV7-2; d_gene: TRBD2; len: 15; abundance: many; CDR3nt: TGTGCCAGCAGCTTAGTAGCGGGGGGGCGCGGGGAGCTGTTTTTT; CDR3aa: CASSLVAGGRGELFF
j_gene: TRBJ1-4; v_gene: TRBV28; d_gene: .; len: 16; abundance: many; CDR3nt: TGTGCCAGCAGGCCTCAGGGGCCCTCAACTAATGAAAAACTGTTTTTT; CDR3aa: CASRPQGPSTNEKLFF
j_gene: TRBJ2-5; v_gene: TRBV3-1; d_gene: .; len: 14; abundance: many; CDR3nt: TGTGCCAGCAGCCAAGAGATCGGGGTCTGGGCCCAGTACTTC; CDR3aa: CASSQEIGVWAQYF
j_gene: TRBJ1-5; v_gene: TRBV12-3/TRBV12-4; d_gene: .; len: 13; abundance: many; CDR3nt: TGTGCCAGCAGTTTAGCCCGAAATCAGCCCCAGCATTTT; CDR3aa: CASSLARNQPQHF
j_gene: TRBJ2-5; v_gene: TRBV20-1; d_gene: .; len: 15; abundance: many; CDR3nt: TGCAGTGCTAGACGCATGATCCAGGGGCATGAGACCCAGTACTTC; CDR3aa: CSARRMIQGHETQYF
j_gene: TRBJ2-1; v_gene: TRBV6-4; d_gene: TRBD2; len: 16; abundance: many; CDR3nt: TGTGCCAGCAGTGACTTGACTAGCGGGGGCAAAATCGCGCAGTTCTTC; CDR3aa: CASSDLTSGGKIAQFF
j_gene: TRBJ1-5; v_gene: TRBV19; d_gene: .; len: 14; abundance: many; CDR3nt: TGTGCCAGTAGTATGGGGCTACCGCGTCTGCCCCAGCATTTT; CDR3aa: CASSMGLPRLPQHF
j_gene: TRBJ1-2; v_gene: TRBV28; d_gene: TRBD1; len: 15; abundance: many; CDR3nt: TGTGCCAGCAGTTTATTTTCGTACAGGGGTGATGGCTACACCTTC; CDR3aa: CASSLFSYRGDGYTF
j_gene: TRBJ2-7; v_gene: TRBV7-2; d_gene: .; len: 14; abundance: many; CDR3nt: TGTGCCAGCAGACCTCGGGACACCTGGGACGAGCAGTACTTC; CDR3aa: CASRPRDTWDEQYF
j_gene: TRBJ1-5; v_gene: TRBV20-1; d_gene: TRBD1; len: 14; abundance: many; CDR3nt: TGCAGTGCTAGGGACAGGGAGGCTAATCAGCCCCAGCATTTT; CDR3aa: CSARDREANQPQHF
j_gene: TRBJ2-5; v_gene: TRBV12-3/TRBV12-4; d_gene: TRBD2; len: 13; abundance: many; CDR3nt: TGTGCCAGCAGGATAGCGGGGGCCGTGACCCAGTACTTC; CDR3aa: CASRIAGAVTQYF
j_gene: TRBJ2-1; v_gene: TRBV3-1; d_gene: TRBD2; len: 14; abundance: many; CDR3nt: TGTGCCAGCAGTCCCGGGACTAGAAACAATGAGCAGTTCTTC; CDR3aa: CASSPGTRNNEQFF
j_gene: TRBJ1-6; v_gene: TRBV27; d_gene: .; len: 16; abundance: many; CDR3nt: TGTGCCAGCAGTTTAATCGGGTATGGCTATAATTCACCCCTCCACTTT; CDR3aa: CASSLIGYGYNSPLHF
j_gene: TRBJ2-7; v_gene: TRBV10-3; d_gene: TRBD1; len: 14; abundance: many; CDR3nt: TGTGCCATCAGTGACAGGGGGCCCACCTACGAGCAGTACTTC; CDR3aa: CAISDRGPTYEQYF
j_gene: TRBJ2-1; v_gene: TRBV24-1; d_gene: .; len: 15; abundance: many; CDR3nt: TGTGCCACCAGTGATTTGGTGCCGCCGCAGGGGGAGCAGTTCTTC; CDR3aa: CATSDLVPPQGEQFF
j_gene: TRBJ2-2; v_gene: TRBV20-1; d_gene: .; len: 14; abundance: .; CDR3nt: TGCAGTGCTAGACGGCAGGGGAACACCGGGGAGCTGTTTTTT; CDR3aa: CSARRQGNTGELFF
j_gene: TRBJ2-7; v_gene: TRBV4-2; d_gene: .; len: 14; abundance: few; CDR3nt: TGTGCCAGCAGCCAAGATCGGGACAACTACGAGCAGTACTTC; CDR3aa: CASSQDRDNYEQYF
j_gene: TRBJ1-5; v_gene: TRBV5-1; d_gene: .; len: 13; abundance: many; CDR3nt: TGCGCCAGCAGCAAAGACTGGGGTCAGCCCCAGCATTTT; CDR3aa: CASSKDWGQPQHF
j_gene: TRBJ2-3; v_gene: TRBV20-1; d_gene: TRBD1; len: 14; abundance: many; CDR3nt: TGCAGTGCTCTCGGGACAGGCCCCACAGATACGCAGTATTTT; CDR3aa: CSALGTGPTDTQYF
j_gene: TRBJ1-5; v_gene: TRBV6-2/TRBV6-3; d_gene: .; len: 14; abundance: many; CDR3nt: TGTGCCAGCAGTTACTCGTGGAGCAATCAGCCCCAGCATTTT; CDR3aa: CASSYSWSNQPQHF
j_gene: TRBJ2-6; v_gene: TRBV24-1; d_gene: .; len: 17; abundance: many; CDR3nt: TGTGCCACCAGTGATCGGGCTGTAAGCTCTGGGGCCAACGTCCTGACTTTC; CDR3aa: CATSDRAVSSGANVLTF
j_gene: TRBJ1-4; v_gene: TRBV5-1; d_gene: .; len: 14; abundance: many; CDR3nt: TGCGCCAGCGGCACAGGGATTTCTAATGAAAAACTGTTTTTT; CDR3aa: CASGTGISNEKLFF
j_gene: TRBJ2-1; v_gene: TRBV7-2; d_gene: .; len: 15; abundance: many; CDR3nt: TGTGCCAGCAGCTTAGGTTGGGCAGGGAACAATGAGCAGTTCTTC; CDR3aa: CASSLGWAGNNEQFF
j_gene: TRBJ1-5; v_gene: TRBV7-8; d_gene: TRBD1; len: 16; abundance: many; CDR3nt: TGTGCCAGCAGCGTAACGACAGGGGAGGGCAATCAGCCCCAGCATTTT; CDR3aa: CASSVTTGEGNQPQHF